This T cell receptor beta chain originates from a study of molecular identifiers for immune sequencing clone quantification. The ends were cut back, 8 bases at V and 1 base at J, with 17 bases in the middle. The CDR3 is 14 amino acids. The germline V gene has CDR1 SQVTM and CDR2 ANQGSEA. Sorting selected naive CD8 T cells with a CD8+CD4-CCR7+CD45RA+ phenotype. There are many counts of this clonotype. Via MiXCR, TCRdb re-called the PCR reads, giving one row per CDR3 protein. The sample gives hundreds of thousands of distinct CDR3 sequences, about 25% of which show up once; about 0.81% is in the top ten.

The receptor's source is a human donor in good health. Some libraries in this study had Jurkat cell RNA spiked in. This chain connects TRBV29-1 to TRBJ2-5; weak D call: TRBD1 (5 bases). Sequencing was performed on naive CD8+ T cells from blood, with Jurkat cell RNA spiked in. The subset is: FACS-sorted CD8+CD4-CCR7+CD45RA+ naive T cells. DNA for the CDR3: TGCAGCTCAAAAGGGGCATTCAGCCAAGAGACCCAGTACTTC. This codes for CSSKGAFSQETQYF.